The 30 T cell receptor beta chains below all came from one sample that was sequenced in a study of cytomegalovirus exposure and HLA in healthy donors. This PCR relied on a set of 60 Vbeta primers and 13 Jbeta primers. TCRdb's copy holds only in-frame clones and misses some; the assay was immunoSEQ multiplex PCR. Found here are around 140,000 clones, roughly 79% of them singletons; the top ten hold roughly 1.3%. What was sequenced was PBMCs. Source of these receptors: a woman aged 40 to 49 in good health and CMV-seronegative.

This clone was seen a handful of times. The genes are TRBV6-6 and TRBJ1-2; the D gene is possibly TRBD1 (5 bases). This CDR3 is 15 amino acids long. Trimming shortened V by 0 bases and J by 4 bases, and 12 bases separated the two germline ends. The germline gives CDR1 MNHNY, CDR2 SVGAGI (reference sequence). CDR3 DNA: TGTGCCAGCAGTTACTCCCCCCAGGGTCGCTATGGCTACACCTTC. Its translation: CASSYSPQGRYGYTF.

CDR3 nucleotides: TGTGCCATACTAGACAACGCCTACAATGAGCAGTTCTTC. Translated, it gives CAILDNAYNEQFF. The chain is built from TRBV6-1 and TRBJ2-1, with D perhaps matching TRBD2 (5 bases). V was cut by 10 bases and J by 2 bases, with 12 bases left in between. The CDR3 runs 13 residues. Germline V gene data show CDR1 as MNHNS and CDR2 as SASEGT.

This clone was observed a few times. J is TRBJ1-5 and V is TRBV19; possible D gene TRBD1, 5 bases. Germline assignment: CDR1 LNHDA and CDR2 SQIVND (reference sequence). The CDR3 length is 16 residues. V lost 6 bases and J 0 bases, leaving 15 bases between the germline ends. The CDR3: CASRPMQGGSNQPQHF. The DNA for the CDR3 is TGTGCCAGTAGGCCTATGCAGGGCGGTAGCAATCAGCCCCAGCATTTT. Complete variable domain (other parts from reference TRBV19 and TRBJ1-5): DGGITQSPKYLFRKEGQNVTLSCEQNLNHDAMYWYRQDPGQGLRLIYYSQIVNDFQKGDIAEGYSVSREKKESFPLTVTSAQKNPTAFYLCASRPMQGGSNQPQHFGDGTRLSIL.

This chain uses TRBV11-1 with TRBJ1-3, with D uncertain. There are 13 residues in the CDR3. V was shortened by 3 bases and J by 4 bases, with 7 bases between the two germline ends. Germline loops: CDR1 SGHAT, CDR2 FQDESV (reference sequence). The DNA for the CDR3 is TGTGCCAGCAGCTTCTATAAAGGAAACACCATATATTTT. It codes for CASSFYKGNTIYF.

The V call is TRBV15, the J call TRBJ1-1; D is perhaps TRBD1 (6 bases). The CDR3 extends over 18 amino acids. Germline CDR1 and CDR2: LNHNV and YYDKDF (reference sequence). V lost 5 bases and J lost 2, with 24 bases in between. The CDR3 protein is CATSGGSRGLSLNTEAFF. The CDR3 DNA reads as TGTGCCACCAGCGGAGGAAGCAGGGGCCTGTCCCTTAACACTGAAGCTTTCTTT.

The genes are TRBV19 and TRBJ2-1, with 10 nucleotides matching TRBD1. Trimming at V came to 5 bases and at J to 8 bases, leaving 12 bases not matched to a gene. CDR3 length equals 16 residues. Germline loops: CDR1 LNHDA, CDR2 SQIVND (reference sequence). The CDR3 here is CASSSPRQGALDEQFF. The CDR3 coding sequence is TGTGCCAGTAGTTCCCCGCGACAGGGGGCTTTGGATGAGCAGTTCTTC. Supplemented by reference TRBV19 and TRBJ2-1, the full variable domain reads DGGITQSPKYLFRKEGQNVTLSCEQNLNHDAMYWYRQDPGQGLRLIYYSQIVNDFQKGDIAEGYSVSREKKESFPLTVTSAQKNPTAFYLCASSSPRQGALDEQFFGPGTRLTVL.

This chain's CDR3 is CASRSQGWSTEAFF. The CDR3 nucleotides are TGTGCCAGCAGGTCACAGGGGTGGAGCACTGAAGCTTTCTTT. The gene calls are TRBV6-1 and TRBJ1-1; TRBD1 agrees at 7 bases. CDR3 length: 14 amino acids. V lost 6 bases and J lost 4; bases outside the gene matches: 8. Germline assignment: CDR1 MNHNS and CDR2 SASEGT.

V and J are TRBV20-1 and TRBJ2-5; D gene uncertain. Germline CDR1 DFQATT, CDR2 SNEGSKA (reference sequence). Trimming took off 6 bases at V and 6 bases at J, with 11 bases between the two ends. CDR3 length: 11 residues. CDR3 DNA sequence: TGCAGTGCCGCCCCTGCGCAGACCCAGTACTTC. It encodes CSAAPAQTQYF.

The chain uses TRBV30 and TRBJ1-2; D is undetermined. Trimming cost V 1 base and J 8 bases, with 8 bases left between them. CDR1 is GTSNPN, CDR2 SVGIG, per germline (reference sequence). The CDR3 spans 11 residues. The CDR3 region has the DNA TGTGCCTGGAGTGGGGCTGGGGGCTACACCTTC. As protein: CAWSGAGGYTF.

This sequence joins TRBV19 and TRBJ2-7; 9 bases agree with TRBD1. V trimming: 4 bases; J trimming: 4 bases; junction bases outside the gene matches: 8. The CDR3 consists of 15 residues. The V gene's germline CDR1 is LNHDA and CDR2 SQIVND (reference sequence). DNA of the CDR3: TGTGCCAGTAGTAGACCGGGACAGGGTCAGTACGAGCAGTACTTC. Its translation is CASSRPGQGQYEQYF.

This sequence joins TRBV7-8 and TRBJ1-2; 8 positions agree with TRBD1. Losses at the gene ends were 0 bases for V and 8 bases for J; bases not matched to a gene: 11. The CDR3 loop spans 16 amino acids. Germline CDR1 is SGHVS and CDR2 is FQNEAQ. The CDR3 is CASSLARGRGQEGYTF. CDR3 DNA sequence: TGTGCCAGCAGCTTAGCGAGGGGCAGGGGGCAGGAAGGCTACACCTTC.

The chain carries TRBV9 and TRBJ1-4; D remains unclear. The germline gives CDR1 SGDLS, CDR2 YYNGEE. The CDR3 runs 15 residues. V was shortened by 4 bases and J by 4 bases, with 14 bases between the two germline ends. CDR3 loop: CASSLTGSRNEKLFF. The CDR3 nucleotides are TGTGCCAGCAGCCTTACCGGGAGTCGTAATGAAAAACTGTTTTTT.

The chain links TRBV4-1 to TRBJ1-1, with D tentatively TRBD1 (5 bases). V was cut by 6 bases and J by 0 bases, with 8 bases left in between. Germline V gene data show CDR1 as MGHRA and CDR2 as YSYEKL. The CDR3 consists of 13 residues. In nucleotides, the CDR3 is TGCGCCAGCAGACCCAGGGTGAACACTGAAGCTTTCTTT. Its translation is CASRPRVNTEAFF.

The chain couples TRBV5-1 to TRBJ2-7, with a possible D match to TRBD1 (5 bases). Germline V gene data show CDR1 as SGHRS and CDR2 as YFSETQ. This CDR3 region has 17 residues. V was shortened by 4 bases and J by 2 bases, with 22 bases between the two germline ends. The CDR3 is CASSPAPTGTATYEQYF. In DNA form, the CDR3 reads TGCGCCAGCAGCCCCGCCCCAACAGGAACTGCTACCTACGAGCAGTACTTC.

V usage is TRBV6-1 and J usage is TRBJ1-5; 7 nucleotides match TRBD1. V lost 6 bases and J lost 7; bases outside the gene matches: 6. From germline, CDR1 is MNHNS and CDR2 SASEGT. This CDR3 has 13 residues. This CDR3 reads CASRDRGQQPQHF. Here the CDR3 DNA reads TGTGCCAGCAGGGATAGGGGGCAACAGCCCCAGCATTTT.

CDR3 protein: CATSRDRGSYGYTF. CDR3 bases: TGTGCCACCAGCAGAGATAGAGGGAGCTATGGCTACACCTTC. This chain links TRBV15 with TRBJ1-2; the D is unclear. Germline lookup yields CDR1 LNHNV and CDR2 YYDKDF (reference sequence). The germline V and J ends were trimmed by 0 bases and 4 bases, with 9 bases remaining between them. The CDR3 length is 14 residues.

This clone was observed a handful of times. CDR3 DNA sequence: TGTGCCAGTAGGCAGGACAGGGGGACTGAAGCTTTCTTT. Residues: CASRQDRGTEAFF. V gene TRBV19 combines with J gene TRBJ1-1; 10 nucleotides agree with TRBD1. J gave up 5 bases and V 6 bases, and 3 bases lay outside the gene matches. The CDR3 contains 13 residues. CDR1 is LNHDA, CDR2 SQIVND, per germline (reference sequence).

The table lists this clone with a count of one. V is TRBV7-6 and J is TRBJ1-2, with 7 positions matching TRBD1. V lost 5 bases, J lost 7 bases, and 7 bases stayed unmatched. The CDR3 has 13 amino acids. Germline CDR1 SGHVS, CDR2 FNYEAQ. Here the CDR3 reads CASSRTGVGGYTF. CDR3 DNA sequence: TGTGCCAGCAGCCGAACAGGGGTGGGTGGCTACACCTTC.

This clone was detected once. The chain uses TRBV7-6 and TRBJ1-1; 10 positions match TRBD1. Unmatched junction bases numbered 9, after V lost 5 bases and J lost 0 bases. This CDR3 is 17 amino acids long. Germline CDR1 is SGHVS and CDR2 is FNYEAQ. CDR3 amino acids: CASSRVPGQGLNTEAFF. In DNA, the CDR3 is TGTGCCAGCAGCCGCGTACCGGGACAGGGGTTGAACACTGAAGCTTTCTTT.

This chain uses TRBV29-1 with TRBJ2-5; TRBD2 matches at 8 bases. From germline, CDR1 is SQVTM and CDR2 ANQGSEA. Trimming at V came to 7 bases and at J to 4 bases, leaving 8 bases not matched to a gene. This CDR3 spans 13 amino acids. The CDR3 spells CSAWTGRGETQYF. The DNA for the CDR3 is TGCAGCGCCTGGACCGGGAGGGGAGAGACCCAGTACTTC.

V is TRBV5-1 and J is TRBJ2-7; D may be TRBD1 (5 bases). The CDR3 sequence is 12 residues long. V lost 4 bases and J lost 9, with 14 bases in between. CDR1 SGHRS and CDR2 YFSETQ come from the germline V gene. CDR3: CASSGTGVGQYF. Written as DNA, the CDR3 is TGCGCCAGCAGCGGAACAGGAGTGGGGCAGTACTTC.

The chain employs TRBV4-1 and TRBJ2-2, with TRBD1 identical over 8 bases. There are 14 residues in the CDR3. V shed 1 base and J 7 bases; nucleotides not matched to a gene: 2. Germline V gene sequence: CDR1 MGHRA, CDR2 YSYEKL. The CDR3 sequence: CASSQAGTGGELFF. The CDR3 nucleotides read TGCGCCAGCAGCCAAGCGGGGACAGGCGGGGAGCTGTTTTTT.

J is TRBJ1-1 and V is TRBV19; possibly TRBD1 for D (5 bases). V lost 6 bases, J lost 1 base, and 9 bases lay in between. The CDR3 is 13 residues long. Germline V gene lookup returns CDR1 LNHDA and CDR2 SQIVND (reference sequence). CDR3 sequence: CASRGAGNTEAFF. The CDR3 coding sequence is TGTGCCAGTAGAGGGGCAGGGAACACTGAAGCTTTCTTT.

As to this clone: Its ends do not fully match the called genes, so a read error is possible. V and J are TRBV4-1 and TRBJ2-2; 10 bases agree with TRBD1. The germline gives CDR1 MGHRA, CDR2 YSYEKL. The CDR3 contains 18 residues. CDR3 region: CTSSQVPGQGKNTGELFF. CDR3 sequence (DNA): TGCACCAGCAGCCAAGTGCCGGGACAGGGGAAAAACACCGGGGAGCTGTTTTTT.

The gene calls are TRBV5-1 and TRBJ2-3, with 8 bases fitting TRBD1. Losses at the gene ends were 4 bases for V and 8 bases for J; bases not matched to a gene: 0. The CDR3 extends over 11 amino acids. Per the germline V gene, CDR1 is SGHRS and CDR2 is YFSETQ. The CDR3 bases are TGCGCCAGCAGCACAGGGGGTACGCAGTATTTT. Translated, it gives CASSTGGTQYF.

This clone appeared once. The V gene is TRBV4-3, the J gene TRBJ1-2; 8 bases map to TRBD1. The CDR3 runs to 14 residues. With V trimmed by 0 bases and J by 5 bases, 2 bases remained unmatched. Germline V lookup: CDR1 LGHNA, CDR2 YSLEER. CDR3 nucleotides: TGCGCCAGCAGCCAAGAAGACAGGGGATATGGCTACACCTTC. The encoded protein is CASSQEDRGYGYTF.

V is TRBV5-1 and J is TRBJ2-4, with D hard to call. This CDR3 is built from 14 residues. V was pared by 5 bases and J by 0 bases, with 9 bases between. CDR1 and CDR2 from the germline V gene are SGHRS and YFSETQ. CDR3 coding DNA: TGCGCCAGCAGAAGCGAATTAGCCAAAAACATTCAGTACTTC. The encoded protein is CASRSELAKNIQYF.

CDR3 coding DNA: TGCGCCAGCAGCCAAGTAAACGGTGTAGGGGACTATGGCTACACCTTC. This translates into CASSQVNGVGDYGYTF. The rearrangement uses TRBV4-1 and TRBJ1-2; possibly TRBD1 for D (5 bases). Germline V CDR1 and CDR2: MGHRA, YSYEKL. V was trimmed by 1 base and J by 3 bases, leaving 15 bases between them. The CDR3 length is 16 residues.

The chain links TRBV28 to TRBJ2-7, with D perhaps matching TRBD2 (5 bases). The germline CDR1 and CDR2 sequences are MDHEN and SYDVKM. The V and J ends lost 6 bases and 4 bases respectively, with 19 bases between them. The CDR3 covers 15 residues. CDR3 sequence reads: CASSQPGIWVYEQYF. The DNA of the CDR3 is TGTGCCAGCAGCCAACCGGGGATTTGGGTATACGAGCAGTACTTC.

V usage is TRBV7-2 and J usage is TRBJ1-1; D might be TRBD1 (5 bases). Deletions cut 4 bases from V and 1 base from J, with 22 bases between. The CDR3 contains 18 residues. CDR1 is SGHTA, CDR2 FQGNSA, per germline. CDR3 amino acids: CASSSDTNRFWGNTEAFF. In DNA, the CDR3 is TGTGCCAGCAGCTCCGATACCAACAGGTTTTGGGGGAACACTGAAGCTTTCTTT.